The next 21 T cell receptor beta chains were all read from a single sample in a study of T cells in Graves' hyperthyroidism and ophthalmopathy. RNA transcripts yielded amplified TCR beta CDR3 regions. RT-PCR in the first round (using the HTBI primer set) targeted the TCR CDR3. Via MiXCR, TCRdb re-called the multiplex PCR reads, giving one row per CDR3 protein. The table records roughly 380,000 distinct CDR3 sequences, approximately 20% of them present only once. The sample comprised blood. The receptors come from a woman younger than 35 with Graves' hyperthyroidism.

This clonotype has a count of ten or more. This chain uses TRBV12-3 or TRBV12-4 with TRBJ2-7; 8 bases fit TRBD1. V lost 7 bases, J lost 1 base, and 6 bases stayed unmatched. The CDR3 contains 14 residues. CDR3 DNA: TGTGCCAGCAATCGAGACAGGGGATCCTACGAGCAGTACTTC. Amino acids: CASNRDRGSYEQYF.

This clonotype has only a few counts. A much larger clonotype is one base distant, so this may be a read error. The chain joins TRBV29-1 to TRBJ1-1; D possibly corresponds to TRBD1 (5 bases). The CDR3 has 13 amino acids. Germline V gene sequence: CDR1 SQVTM, CDR2 ANQGSEA. This CDR3 reads CSVALTLDTEACF. The DNA of the CDR3 is TGCAGCGTTGCTTTAACCTTGGACACTGAAGCTTGCTTT.

This clonotype came up many times. The chain couples TRBV28 to TRBJ2-5, with 9 bases aligning to TRBD2. Trimming removed 1 base from V and 4 bases from J; junction bases left unmatched: 7. The CDR3 has 16 amino acids. CDR1 is MDHEN and CDR2 is SYDVKM in the germline V gene. The CDR3 DNA is TGTGCCAGCAGTTTATTCTGGCGGGGGGGCCGAGAGACCCAGTACTTC. Translated, it gives CASSLFWRGGRETQYF.

The table lists this clonotype with a few counts. This chain's CDR3 is CASSLVGERGNQPQHF. In nucleotides, the CDR3 is TGTGCCAGCAGCTTAGTCGGTGAAAGGGGCAATCAGCCCCAGCATTTT. The genes are TRBV11-2 and TRBJ1-5, with D uncertain. Germline V CDR1 and CDR2: SGHAT, FQNNGV. The CDR3 is 16 residues long. Trimming shortened V by 1 base and J by 2 bases, and 12 bases separated the two germline ends.

There are many counts of this clonotype. The rearrangement joins TRBV11-3 to TRBJ2-7; possible D gene TRBD1, 5 bases. Germline CDR1 reads SGHNT; CDR2 reads YENEEA. The CDR3 has 14 amino acids. The germline V and J ends were trimmed by 1 base and 2 bases, with 9 bases remaining between them. Here the CDR3 DNA reads TGTGCCAGCAGCTTAGGGGGCGGAACCTACGAGCAGTACTTC. It codes for CASSLGGGTYEQYF.

Worth noting for this clonotype: A read error may explain this, as a much larger clone is one base away. The CDR3 here is CASSQGAAPAVQPLHF. In DNA form, the CDR3 reads TGTGCCAGCAGCCAAGGTGCAGCCCCTGCGGTTCAGCCCCTGCATTTT. The chain couples TRBV4-2 to TRBJ1-5, with no clear D. This CDR3 contains 16 residues. CDR1 is LGHNA, CDR2 YNFKEQ, per germline.

In this sample, this clonotype turned up many times. This chain uses TRBV28 with TRBJ2-5, with 12 positions matching TRBD2. Germline V gene data show CDR1 as MDHEN and CDR2 as SYDVKM. J gave up 4 bases and V 1 base, and 7 bases lay outside the gene matches. CDR3 length equals 17 residues. The CDR3 loop is CASSLSGLAGRGETQYF. CDR3 nucleotides: TGTGCCAGCAGTTTATCAGGACTAGCGGGGAGGGGAGAGACCCAGTACTTC.

The chain is built from TRBV5-1 and TRBJ2-5; a possible D gene is TRBD2 (5 bases). Trimming shortened V by 4 bases and J by 7 bases, and 23 bases separated the two germline ends. From germline, CDR1 is SGHRS and CDR2 YFSETQ. The CDR3 length is 16 residues. The CDR3 DNA reads as TGCGCCAGCAGCCCGACTATCAGCGGCCCAGGCATGACCCAGTACTTC. The encoded protein is CASSPTISGPGMTQYF.

This clonotype has at least ten counts. The genes are TRBV29-1 and TRBJ1-3; D remains unclear. V shed 3 bases and J shed 7 bases, with 10 bases lying between them. CDR3 length equals 12 residues. Germline lookup yields CDR1 SQVTM and CDR2 ANQGSEA. This chain's CDR3 is CSVERPGNTIYF. CDR3 nucleotide sequence: TGCAGCGTTGAGAGGCCGGGTAACACCATATATTTT.

The genes are TRBV29-1 and TRBJ2-7; D tentatively reads TRBD1 or TRBD2 (5 bases each). Germline values: CDR1 SQVTM, CDR2 ANQGSEA. CDR3 size: 14 residues. The ends were cut back, 3 bases at V and 3 bases at J, with 15 bases in the middle. This CDR3 is CSVERTGPLYEQYF. CDR3 nucleotides: TGCAGCGTTGAGAGGACGGGACCCCTCTACGAGCAGTACTTC.

There are many counts of this clonotype. The V gene is TRBV28, the J gene TRBJ1-2; D remains unclear. The CDR3 length is 16 residues. The germline V gene has CDR1 MDHEN and CDR2 SYDVKM. The germline V and J ends were trimmed by 2 bases and 0 bases, with 13 bases remaining between them. CDR3 loop: CASSLVGRTTNYGYTF. The CDR3 bases are TGTGCCAGCAGTTTAGTCGGGCGGACCACTAACTATGGCTACACCTTC.

The chain has TRBV27 and TRBJ1-3; the D is unclear. The CDR3 covers 15 residues. The germline V gene encodes CDR1 MNHEY and CDR2 SMNVEV (reference sequence). V was cut by 5 bases and J by 0 bases, with 11 bases left in between. The CDR3 DNA reads as TGTGCCAGCAGTCCCCGCAGCCACTCTGGAAACACCATATATTTT. Its translation is CASSPRSHSGNTIYF.

This clonotype was counted a few times. V gene TRBV11-2 combines with J gene TRBJ2-5, with D tentatively TRBD1 or TRBD2 (6 bases each). This CDR3 has 17 amino acids. The V end lost 5 bases, the J end lost 0 bases, and 19 bases lay between the germline ends. CDR1 and CDR2 from the germline V gene are SGHAT and FQNNGV. The chain's CDR3 is CASSPLWGADYQETQYF. DNA of the CDR3: TGTGCCAGCAGCCCGCTCTGGGGGGCAGACTACCAAGAGACCCAGTACTTC.

In its sample, this clonotype was seen a few times. The gene calls are TRBV12-3 or TRBV12-4 and TRBJ2-1; 11 bases agree with TRBD2. There are 14 residues in the CDR3. The trim removed 7 bases at V and 7 bases at J, leaving 6 bases unmatched. The CDR3: CASTFSGGGNEQFF. CDR3 in DNA: TGTGCCAGCACCTTTAGCGGGGGGGGGAATGAGCAGTTCTTC.

This clonotype was counted at least ten times. V and J are TRBV11-2 and TRBJ2-7; no definite D call. Germline V lookup: CDR1 SGHAT, CDR2 FQNNGV. Trimming removed 5 bases from V and 0 bases from J, with 5 bases in between. This CDR3 is 12 amino acids long. Here the CDR3 DNA reads TGTGCCAGCAGCCCCTCCTCCTACGAGCAGTACTTC. Its protein is CASSPSSYEQYF.

This clonotype was found many times. V and J are TRBV6-1 and TRBJ1-5, with 7 bases matching TRBD1. The ends lost 6 bases at V and 3 bases at J; junction bases unmatched: 11. This CDR3 has 16 amino acids. Germline loops: CDR1 MNHNS, CDR2 SASEGT. The CDR3 is CASSRTGALSNQPQHF. The DNA of the CDR3 is TGTGCCAGCAGCCGAACAGGGGCACTCTCCAATCAGCCCCAGCATTTT.

This clonotype has at least ten counts. The chain has TRBV2 and TRBJ2-2; 8 bases line up with TRBD1. J lost 6 bases, V lost 6 bases, and 6 bases had no gene match. The CDR3 covers 14 residues. CDR1 is SNHLY, CDR2 FYNNEI, per germline. This CDR3 is CASRPGTGPGELFF. DNA of the CDR3: TGTGCCAGCAGGCCCGGGACAGGACCCGGGGAGCTGTTTTTT.

V usage is TRBV20-1 and J usage is TRBJ1-2; TRBD1 agrees at 8 bases. Trimming cost V 7 bases and J 4 bases; bases outside gene matches: 8. Germline V gene data show CDR1 as DFQATT and CDR2 as SNEGSKA (reference sequence). The CDR3 runs to 13 residues. The CDR3 loop reads CSVVTGEGYGYTF. The CDR3 coding sequence is TGCAGTGTCGTGACAGGGGAAGGCTATGGCTACACCTTC.

A single count supports this clonotype. The chain is built from TRBV4-1 and TRBJ2-7; D uncertain. V lost 0 bases, J lost 2 bases, and 8 bases lay in between. In germline, CDR1 is MGHRA, CDR2 YSYEKL. The CDR3 is 14 residues long. CDR3 region: CASSQDVGTYEQYF. The CDR3 coding sequence is TGCGCCAGCAGCCAAGATGTGGGAACCTACGAGCAGTACTTC.

This clonotype was observed at least ten times. The chain links TRBV12-3 or TRBV12-4 to TRBJ2-3; D is ambiguous. This CDR3 is built from 12 residues. The V end was cut by 6 bases, the J end by 0 bases, with 4 bases between. CDR3 sequence reads: CASRESTDTQYF. The CDR3 DNA is TGTGCCAGCAGGGAGAGCACAGATACGCAGTATTTT.

In its sample, this clonotype was seen many times. V is TRBV27 and J is TRBJ1-1; D is unclear. This CDR3 has 13 residues. CDR1 and CDR2 from the germline V gene are MNHEY and SMNVEV (reference sequence). Trimming shortened V by 7 bases and J by 1 base, and 10 bases separated the two germline ends. DNA for the CDR3: TGTGCCAGCACGGGCAGAGAGAACACTGAAGCTTTCTTT. As protein: CASTGRENTEAFF.